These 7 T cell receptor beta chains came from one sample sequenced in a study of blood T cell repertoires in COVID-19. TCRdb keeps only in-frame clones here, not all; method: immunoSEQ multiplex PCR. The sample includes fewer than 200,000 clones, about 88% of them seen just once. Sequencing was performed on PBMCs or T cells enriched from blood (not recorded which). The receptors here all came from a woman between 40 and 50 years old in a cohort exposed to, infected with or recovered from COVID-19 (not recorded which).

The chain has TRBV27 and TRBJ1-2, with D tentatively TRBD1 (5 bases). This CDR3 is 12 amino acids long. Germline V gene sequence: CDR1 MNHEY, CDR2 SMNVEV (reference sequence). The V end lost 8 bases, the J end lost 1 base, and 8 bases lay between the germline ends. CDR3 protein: CASRGGNYGYTF. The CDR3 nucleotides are TGTGCCAGCCGCGGGGGTAACTATGGCTACACCTTC.

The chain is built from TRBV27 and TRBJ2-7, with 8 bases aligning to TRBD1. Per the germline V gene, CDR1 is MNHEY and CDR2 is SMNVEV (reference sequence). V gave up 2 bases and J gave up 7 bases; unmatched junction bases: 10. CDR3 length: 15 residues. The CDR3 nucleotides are TGTGCCAGCAGTTTAATCGGACAGGGAATCGCTGAGCAGTACTTC. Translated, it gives CASSLIGQGIAEQYF.

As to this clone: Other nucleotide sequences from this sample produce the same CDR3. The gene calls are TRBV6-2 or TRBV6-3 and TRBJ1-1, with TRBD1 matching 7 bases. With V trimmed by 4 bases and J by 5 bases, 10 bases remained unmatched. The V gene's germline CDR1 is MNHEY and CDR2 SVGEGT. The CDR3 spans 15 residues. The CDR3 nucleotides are TGTGCCAGCAGTTTAATAGACAGGGATGGTACTGAAGCTTTCTTT. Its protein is CASSLIDRDGTEAFF.

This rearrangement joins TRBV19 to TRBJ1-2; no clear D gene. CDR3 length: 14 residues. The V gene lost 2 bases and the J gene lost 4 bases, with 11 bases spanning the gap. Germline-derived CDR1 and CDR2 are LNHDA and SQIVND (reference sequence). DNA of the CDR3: TGTGCCAGTAGTATAACTACGGGAGTCTATGGCTACACCTTC. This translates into CASSITTGVYGYTF.

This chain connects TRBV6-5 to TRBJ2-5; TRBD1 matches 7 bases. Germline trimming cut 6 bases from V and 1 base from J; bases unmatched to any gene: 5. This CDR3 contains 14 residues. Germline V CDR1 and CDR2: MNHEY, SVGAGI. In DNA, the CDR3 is TGTGCCAGCAGGTCCGGGACAGCCCAAGAGACCCAGTACTTC. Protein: CASRSGTAQETQYF.

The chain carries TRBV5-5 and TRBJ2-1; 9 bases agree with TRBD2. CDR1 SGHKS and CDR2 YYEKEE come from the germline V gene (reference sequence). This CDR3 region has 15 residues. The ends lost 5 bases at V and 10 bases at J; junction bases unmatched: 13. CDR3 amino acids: CASSFRGGAVGEQFF. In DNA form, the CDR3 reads TGTGCCAGCAGTTTTCGCGGGGGGGCCGTCGGGGAGCAGTTCTTC.

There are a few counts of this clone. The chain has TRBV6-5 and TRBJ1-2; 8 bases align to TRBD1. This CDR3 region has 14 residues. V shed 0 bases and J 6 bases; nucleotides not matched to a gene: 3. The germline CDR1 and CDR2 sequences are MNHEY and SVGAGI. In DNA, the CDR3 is TGTGCCAGCAGTTACTCCAGGACAGGGAATGGCTACACCTTC. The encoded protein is CASSYSRTGNGYTF.